The 17 T cell receptor beta chains reported below all come from one sample, sequenced in a study of memory CD4+ T cells and cytomegalovirus serostatus. Single viable CD3+CD4+CD8-CD45RO+ cells were sorted as the memory CD4+ T cells. Clones were sequenced by immunoSEQ multiplex PCR, and TCRdb holds only the in-frame ones, with some missing. The sample carries 55,000 to 65,000 clones, around 80% recorded once. Source material: memory CD4+ T cells from blood. These receptor sequences come from an adult in good health and CMV-seronegative.

The J gene is TRBJ2-7, the V gene TRBV5-4; no clear D gene. CDR3 length equals 14 residues. The germline V gene encodes CDR1 SGHNT and CDR2 YYREEE (reference sequence). V lost 3 bases to trimming and J lost 0 bases, with 10 bases between them. CDR3 residues: CASSSTESSYEQYF. The CDR3 nucleotides are TGTGCCAGCAGCTCTACGGAAAGCTCCTACGAGCAGTACTTC.

In its sample, this clone was seen a few times. The V call is TRBV7-9, the J call TRBJ1-1; D remains ambiguous. The CDR3 totals 13 residues. Germline V lookup: CDR1 SEHNR, CDR2 FQNEAQ (reference sequence). The V gene lost 5 bases and the J gene lost 6 bases, with 13 bases spanning the gap. The CDR3 nucleotides are TGTGCCAGCAGCCACTTCGACAACCCTGAAGCTTTCTTT. Translation: CASSHFDNPEAFF.

This clone was observed once. V gene TRBV19 combines with J gene TRBJ2-1, with 10 bases lining up with TRBD2. V shed 0 bases, J shed 0 bases, and the junction held 20 bases outside the gene matches. The CDR3 has 23 amino acids. Germline V lookup: CDR1 LNHDA, CDR2 SQIVND (reference sequence). This chain's CDR3 is CASSIDFASSYTSGIGSYNEQFF. The CDR3, as DNA: TGTGCCAGTAGTATAGATTTCGCGTCAAGTTATACTAGCGGGATTGGCTCCTACAATGAGCAGTTCTTC.

CDR3 coding DNA: TGTGCCAGCAGACCTAGGACAGGGACGAGTGAGACCCAGTACTTC. Translating it yields CASRPRTGTSETQYF. The chain carries TRBV7-9 and TRBJ2-5, with 8 bases matching TRBD1. The V segment lost 6 bases and the J segment 5 bases; nucleotides outside the gene matches: 11. Germline V gives CDR1 SEHNR, CDR2 FQNEAQ (reference sequence). CDR3 length: 15 residues.

CDR3: CASSYFSGANYGYTF. The DNA of the CDR3 is TGTGCCAGCAGTTATTTTTCCGGGGCTAACTATGGCTACACCTTC. The J gene is TRBJ1-2, the V gene TRBV6-5; D uncertain. This CDR3 comprises 15 residues. Germline V CDR1 and CDR2: MNHEY, SVGAGI. The germline V and J ends were trimmed by 3 bases and 0 bases, with 11 bases remaining between them.

This sequence joins TRBV2 and TRBJ2-1; perhaps TRBD1 as D (5 bases). The V gene's germline CDR1 is SNHLY and CDR2 FYNNEI. The V end lost 1 base, the J end lost 5 bases, and 12 bases lay between the germline ends. CDR3 length: 15 amino acids. The CDR3 loop is CASSEEALQDNEQFF. The CDR3 DNA reads TGTGCCAGCAGTGAAGAGGCACTACAGGACAATGAGCAGTTCTTC.

This chain connects TRBV7-8 to TRBJ1-1; TRBD1 agrees at 8 bases. The CDR3 has 13 amino acids. Germline loops: CDR1 SGHVS, CDR2 FQNEAQ. The junction had 2 bases not matched to a gene; V was cut back by 4 bases and J by 4 bases. The CDR3, as DNA: TGTGCCAGCAGCTGGACAGGGCTCACTGAAGCTTTCTTT. Protein sequence: CASSWTGLTEAFF.

The V call is TRBV18, the J call TRBJ1-1, with 7 positions matching TRBD1. Losses at the gene ends were 0 bases for V and 4 bases for J; bases not matched to a gene: 2. CDR1 is KGHSH, CDR2 LQKENI, per germline. The CDR3 consists of 14 residues. The CDR3 protein is CASSPPPGGTEAFF. For the CDR3, the DNA is TGTGCCAGCTCACCACCGCCAGGGGGCACTGAAGCTTTCTTT.

The rearrangement uses TRBV18 and TRBJ1-1; D remains ambiguous. CDR3 size: 17 residues. Germline-derived CDR1 and CDR2 are KGHSH and LQKENI. V shed 4 bases and J shed 4 bases, with 22 bases lying between them. This CDR3 reads CASSRSKPTQTVTEAFF. The DNA of the CDR3 is TGTGCCAGCTCACGATCCAAACCAACTCAAACGGTCACTGAAGCTTTCTTT.

In DNA, the CDR3 is TGTGCCAGCAGCAGCCGAGGACAGGGGGACACCGGGGAGCTGTTTTTT. This codes for CASSSRGQGDTGELFF. This sequence joins TRBV5-4 and TRBJ2-2, with TRBD1 matching over 10 bases. CDR1 and CDR2 from the germline V gene are SGHNT and YYREEE (reference sequence). Trimming took 4 bases from V and 3 from J; bases not matched to a gene: 6. The CDR3 sequence is 16 residues long.

The chain links TRBV27 to TRBJ1-5; D might be TRBD1 (6 bases). The length of the CDR3 is 16 residues. V was shortened by 6 bases and J by 7 bases, with 22 bases between the two germline ends. The germline gives CDR1 MNHEY, CDR2 SMNVEV (reference sequence). CDR3 residues: CASSPGQTKAGQPQHF. CDR3 sequence (DNA): TGTGCCAGCAGCCCTGGACAGACCAAGGCGGGCCAGCCCCAGCATTTT.

This clone was found once. The chain uses TRBV29-1 and TRBJ2-3; 15 bases line up with TRBD2. V was pared by 6 bases and J by 4 bases, with 8 bases of the junction left unmatched. The CDR3 runs 16 residues. Germline V gene sequence: CDR1 SQVTM, CDR2 ANQGSEA. CDR3 residues: CSVDPGLAGGADTQYF. The CDR3 coding sequence is TGCAGCGTAGACCCGGGACTAGCGGGAGGCGCAGATACGCAGTATTTT.

This chain links TRBV5-4 with TRBJ1-4; tentative D call: TRBD1 (6 bases). The CDR3 has 15 residues. Trimming pared 0 bases from V and 7 bases from J, leaving 13 bases between. Germline V gene lookup returns CDR1 SGHNT and CDR2 YYREEE (reference sequence). The CDR3: CASSLEGGAGEKLFF. Here the CDR3 DNA reads TGTGCCAGCAGCTTGGAGGGGGGCGCCGGTGAAAAACTGTTTTTT.

The chain carries TRBV5-4 and TRBJ1-2, with 7 bases matching TRBD1. The V gene end was trimmed by 3 bases and the J gene end by 4 bases; junction bases not matched to a gene: 6. CDR1 and CDR2 (germline): SGHNT, YYREEE (reference sequence). This CDR3 is 14 amino acids long. The CDR3 DNA is TGTGCCAGCAGCTCGGACAGGCAACTCTATGGCTACACCTTC. Translation gives CASSSDRQLYGYTF.

The rearrangement links TRBV7-2 to TRBJ2-1, with a weak D call TRBD2 (6 bases). The germline V and J ends were trimmed by 5 bases and 2 bases, with 16 bases remaining between them. The CDR3 runs 16 residues. The V gene's germline CDR1 is SGHTA and CDR2 FQGNSA. The CDR3 nucleotides are TGTGCCAGCAGCCCCCAGGGCGGGAAAACCTACAATGAGCAGTTCTTC. Translated: CASSPQGGKTYNEQFF.

V and J are TRBV5-1 and TRBJ2-1, with D tentatively TRBD1 or TRBD2 (5 bases each). V lost 3 bases and J 5 bases, leaving 9 bases between the germline ends. The CDR3 consists of 13 residues. Germline loops: CDR1 SGHRS, CDR2 YFSETQ. CDR3 DNA sequence: TGCGCCAGCAGCTCAGGGAGAGACAATGAGCAGTTCTTC. Protein: CASSSGRDNEQFF.

This clone appeared a single time. V usage is TRBV6-5 and J usage is TRBJ1-5; the match to TRBD1 covers 10 bases. There are 15 residues in the CDR3. After removal of 6 bases from V and 1 base from J, the junction contained 3 bases not matched to a gene. Germline CDR1 and CDR2: MNHEY and SVGAGI. The CDR3 sequence: CASRSGQGSNQPQHF. The DNA for the CDR3 is TGTGCCAGCAGATCGGGACAGGGGAGCAATCAGCCCCAGCATTTT.